This is a list of T cell receptor beta chains from one sample in a study of cytomegalovirus exposure and HLA in healthy donors. Sequencing used immunoSEQ multiplex PCR; TCRdb keeps in-frame clones, though not all of them. The data contain about 220,000 clones, about 89% of them singletons. Sequenced input: PBMCs. The source is a woman between 18 and 29 years old in good health and CMV-seronegative. The CDR3 runs from the conserved cysteine through the conserved F or W. D genes are given only for firm matches. Clone size, where shown, is once, few, many, or a class for clones that have expanded.

J: TRBJ2-3
V: TRBV30
D: TRBD2
size: NA
CDR3: CAWTSGSTDTQYF
DNA: TGTGCCTGGACTAGCGGCAGCACAGATACGCAGTATTTT

J: TRBJ1-1
V: TRBV9
D: TRBD1
size: few
CDR3: CASIPMTGRTEAFF
DNA: TGTGCCAGCATCCCGATGACAGGGAGAACTGAAGCTTTCTTT

J: TRBJ2-7
V: TRBV4-1
D: NA
size: NA
CDR3: CASSPGQHYEQYF
DNA: TGCGCCAGCAGCCCGGGACAACACTACGAGCAGTACTTC

J: TRBJ2-6
V: TRBV7-2
D: TRBD1
size: NA
CDR3: CASSSLGQGLGGANVLTF
DNA: TGTGCCAGCAGCTCTCTTGGACAGGGCCTTGGGGGGGCCAACGTCCTGACTTTC

J: TRBJ2-3
V: TRBV5-1
D: NA
size: NA
CDR3: CASSLDRDTQYF
DNA: TGCGCCAGCAGCTTGGACCGGGATACGCAGTATTTT

J: TRBJ1-3
V: TRBV11-2
D: NA
size: NA
CDR3: CASSFPQGTPGNTIYF
DNA: TGTGCCAGCAGCTTTCCACAGGGAACTCCTGGAAACACCATATATTTT

J: TRBJ1-2
V: TRBV7-6
D: NA
size: NA
CDR3: CASSSGKVDYGYTF
DNA: TGTGCCAGTAGCTCAGGGAAGGTGGACTATGGCTACACCTTC

J: TRBJ2-1
V: TRBV7-8
D: NA
size: NA
CDR3: CASSPPPPRDYNEQFF
DNA: TGTGCCAGCAGCCCGCCGCCCCCCAGGGACTACAATGAGCAGTTCTTC

J: TRBJ2-5
V: TRBV7-2
D: NA
size: NA
CDR3: CASSYSDVTLQETQYF
DNA: TGTGCCAGCAGCTATTCGGATGTGACACTTCAAGAGACCCAGTACTTC

J: TRBJ2-1
V: TRBV6-1
D: TRBD2
size: NA
CDR3: CASSESGGLAGVLGVNEQFF
DNA: TGTGCCAGCAGTGAATCAGGCGGACTAGCGGGAGTTTTGGGTGTGAATGAGCAGTTCTTC

J: TRBJ2-3
V: TRBV10-3
D: NA
size: NA
CDR3: CAISDRASSTDTQYF
DNA: TGTGCCATCAGTGACAGGGCTTCTAGCACAGATACGCAGTATTTT

J: TRBJ2-5
V: TRBV10-3
D: TRBD1
size: NA
CDR3: CAIRSGTGRQETQYF
DNA: TGTGCCATCAGGTCCGGGACAGGGAGACAAGAGACCCAGTACTTC

J: TRBJ1-1
V: TRBV5-4
D: NA
size: once
CDR3: CASSSRVWNTEAFF
DNA: TGTGCCAGCAGCTCCCGGGTCTGGAACACTGAAGCTTTCTTT

J: TRBJ2-1
V: TRBV6-5
D: NA
size: once
CDR3: CASSYSPGGDEQFF
DNA: TGTGCCAGCAGTTACTCCCCTGGGGGCGATGAGCAGTTCTTC

J: TRBJ2-1
V: TRBV28
D: TRBD1
size: NA
CDR3: CASSWDRGSYNEQFF
DNA: TGTGCCAGCAGTTGGGACAGGGGATCCTACAATGAGCAGTTCTTC

J: TRBJ1-2
V: TRBV30
D: NA
size: NA
CDR3: CAWSSTGIANYGYTF
DNA: TGTGCCTGGAGTTCTACAGGGATAGCTAACTATGGCTACACCTTC

J: TRBJ1-2
V: TRBV5-4
D: TRBD1
size: once
CDR3: CASSSAGGRGYTF
DNA: TGTGCCAGCAGCTCCGCAGGGGGTCGGGGCTACACCTTC

J: TRBJ1-4
V: TRBV6-5
D: NA
size: NA
CDR3: CASKKTAFNEKLFF
DNA: TGTGCCAGCAAAAAGACAGCCTTTAATGAAAAACTGTTTTTT

J: TRBJ2-1
V: TRBV11-2
D: NA
size: NA
CDR3: CASSLEQDTGYHEQFF
DNA: TGTGCCAGCAGCTTAGAACAAGATACAGGGTACCATGAGCAGTTCTTC

J: TRBJ1-4
V: TRBV11-2
D: NA
size: NA
CDR3: CASSLGAGGEKLFF
DNA: TGTGCCAGCAGCTTAGGGGCCGGGGGGGAAAAACTGTTTTTT

J: TRBJ1-3
V: TRBV18
D: NA
size: NA
CDR3: CASSPILDSSGNTIYF
DNA: TGTGCCAGCTCACCTATCTTGGACAGCTCTGGAAACACCATATATTTT

J: TRBJ1-2
V: TRBV30
D: TRBD1
size: NA
CDR3: CAWSAGQYGYTF
DNA: TGTGCCTGGAGTGCGGGACAGTATGGCTACACCTTC

J: TRBJ1-5
V: TRBV19
D: NA
size: few
CDR3: CASSLRYSNQPQHF
DNA: TGTGCCAGTAGTCTCCGGTATAGCAATCAGCCCCAGCATTTT

J: TRBJ1-2
V: TRBV6-1
D: TRBD1
size: once
CDR3: CAIEGTGRDGYTF
DNA: TGTGCCATCGAAGGGACAGGGAGGGATGGCTACACCTTC

J: TRBJ2-7
V: TRBV5-1
D: TRBD2
size: NA
CDR3: CASSLVLAGGPHEQYF
DNA: TGCGCCAGCAGCCTGGTGCTAGCGGGAGGGCCTCACGAGCAGTACTTC

J: TRBJ1-2
V: TRBV5-8
D: NA
size: NA
CDR3: CASSPPWRGRGYTF
DNA: TGTGCCAGCAGCCCCCCATGGAGGGGCAGGGGCTACACCTTC

J: TRBJ2-5
V: TRBV18
D: NA
size: NA
CDR3: CASSPGTSYPETQYF
DNA: TGTGCCAGCTCACCCGGGACTTCGTACCCGGAGACCCAGTACTTC

J: TRBJ2-7
V: TRBV6-6
D: TRBD1
size: NA
CDR3: CATKTGGMIYEQYF
DNA: TGTGCCACAAAGACAGGGGGTATGATCTACGAGCAGTACTTC

J: TRBJ2-1
V: TRBV29-1
D: TRBD1
size: NA
CDR3: CSVEGQGARNEQFF
DNA: TGCAGCGTTGAGGGACAGGGGGCTCGGAATGAGCAGTTCTTC

J: TRBJ1-1
V: TRBV6-1
D: NA
size: NA
CDR3: CASSEIESLTEAFF
DNA: TGTGCCAGCAGTGAGATAGAGTCCCTCACGGAAGCTTTCTTT

J: TRBJ1-1
V: TRBV20-1
D: NA
size: NA
CDR3: CSAKGIEAFF
DNA: TGCAGTGCTAAGGGGATTGAAGCTTTCTTT

J: TRBJ1-1
V: TRBV5-1
D: NA
size: NA
CDR3: CASSTGVRDTEAFF
DNA: TGCGCCAGCAGCACGGGAGTGAGAGACACTGAAGCTTTCTTT

J: TRBJ2-7
V: TRBV11-2
D: NA
size: NA
CDR3: CASSQQGSPFYEQYF
DNA: TGTGCCAGCAGCCAACAGGGTTCCCCTTTTTACGAGCAGTACTTC

J: TRBJ1-2
V: TRBV4-1
D: TRBD1
size: NA
CDR3: CASSQEGQGAQYGYTF
DNA: TGCGCCAGCAGCCAAGAGGGACAGGGGGCGCAATATGGCTACACCTTC

J: TRBJ2-2
V: TRBV19
D: NA
size: NA
CDR3: CASSAWDSNTGELFF
DNA: TGTGCCAGTAGTGCCTGGGACTCTAACACCGGGGAGCTGTTTTTT

J: TRBJ2-2
V: TRBV19
D: NA
size: NA
CDR3: CASTYGLNTGELFF
DNA: TGTGCCAGTACATATGGACTAAACACCGGGGAGCTGTTTTTT

J: TRBJ1-2
V: TRBV28
D: NA
size: NA
CDR3: CASSPTAGYGYTF
DNA: TGTGCCAGCAGTCCGACCGCAGGCTATGGCTACACCTTC

J: TRBJ2-1
V: TRBV18
D: TRBD1
size: NA
CDR3: CASSRTGKNYNEQFF
DNA: TGTGCCAGCTCCAGGACAGGGAAGAACTACAATGAGCAGTTCTTC

J: TRBJ1-2
V: TRBV25-1
D: NA
size: NA
CDR3: CASSVKASYGYTF
DNA: TGTGCCAGCAGTGTAAAAGCCTCCTATGGCTACACCTTC

J: TRBJ1-2
V: TRBV28
D: NA
size: NA
CDR3: CASSLGQGLYGYTF
DNA: TGTGCCAGCAGTTTAGGGCAGGGGCTCTATGGCTACACCTTC

J: TRBJ2-1
V: TRBV4-2
D: TRBD2
size: once
CDR3: CASSRVSGRDYNEQFF
DNA: TGTGCCAGCAGCCGGGTAAGCGGGAGAGACTACAATGAGCAGTTCTTC

J: TRBJ2-7
V: TRBV6-1
D: NA
size: NA
CDR3: CASSEGPWTGSYEQYF
DNA: TGTGCCAGCAGTGAAGGTCCCTGGACGGGATCCTACGAGCAGTACTTC

J: TRBJ2-3
V: TRBV18
D: NA
size: NA
CDR3: CASSPPDRGFSGTDTQYF
DNA: TGTGCCAGCTCACCACCTGATCGGGGTTTCTCGGGCACAGATACGCAGTATTTT

J: TRBJ2-3
V: TRBV5-4
D: TRBD2
size: NA
CDR3: CASSLPSGSGDTQYF
DNA: TGTGCCAGCAGCTTGCCTAGCGGGAGTGGGGATACGCAGTATTTT